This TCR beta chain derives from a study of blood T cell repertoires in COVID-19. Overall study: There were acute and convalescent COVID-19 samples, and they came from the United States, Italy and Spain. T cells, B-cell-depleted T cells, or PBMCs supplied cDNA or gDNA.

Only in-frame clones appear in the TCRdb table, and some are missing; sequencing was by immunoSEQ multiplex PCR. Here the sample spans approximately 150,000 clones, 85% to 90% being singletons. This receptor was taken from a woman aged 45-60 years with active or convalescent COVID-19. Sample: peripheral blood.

Written as DNA, the CDR3 is TGTGCCAGCTCACCAGGGGCCGACAGGGGGACCCCCTTGGGGTATGGCTACACCTTC. Amino acid sequence: CASSPGADRGTPLGYGYTF. The chain combines TRBV18 with TRBJ1-2; 9 bases line up with TRBD1. Losses at the gene ends were 2 bases for V and 5 bases for J; bases not matched to a gene: 18. The CDR3 is made up of 19 amino acids. The V gene's germline CDR1 is KGHSH and CDR2 LQKENI.